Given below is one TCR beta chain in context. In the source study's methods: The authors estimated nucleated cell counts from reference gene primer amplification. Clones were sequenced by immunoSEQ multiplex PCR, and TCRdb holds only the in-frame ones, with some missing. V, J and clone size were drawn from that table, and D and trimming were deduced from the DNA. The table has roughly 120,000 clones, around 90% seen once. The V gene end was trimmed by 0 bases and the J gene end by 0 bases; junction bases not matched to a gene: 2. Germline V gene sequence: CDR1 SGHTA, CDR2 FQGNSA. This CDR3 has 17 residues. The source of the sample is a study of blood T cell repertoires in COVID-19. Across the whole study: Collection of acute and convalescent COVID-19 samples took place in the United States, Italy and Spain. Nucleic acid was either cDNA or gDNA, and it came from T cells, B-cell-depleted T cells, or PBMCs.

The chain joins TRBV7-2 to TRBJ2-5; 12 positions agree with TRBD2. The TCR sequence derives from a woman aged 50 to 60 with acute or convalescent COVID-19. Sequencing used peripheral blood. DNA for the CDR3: TGTGCCAGCAGCTTAGCTCTAGCGGGGGGGTACCAAGAGACCCAGTACTTC. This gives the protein CASSLALAGGYQETQYF. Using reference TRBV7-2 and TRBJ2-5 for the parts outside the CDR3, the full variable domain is GAGVSQSPSNKVTEKGKDVELRCDPISGHTALYWYRQSLGQGLEFLIYFQGNSAPDKSGLPSDRFSAERTGGSVSTLTIQRTQQEDSAVYLCASSLALAGGYQETQYFGPGTRLLVL.